This T cell receptor beta chain was profiled in a study of cytomegalovirus exposure and HLA in healthy donors. Background on the study: It was reported in a later analysis that the same platform had been used for the roughly 110 validation repertoires as for the 550 to 700 first-cohort repertoires.

As to this clone: The antigen is not known.

Study-level findings and limits: It was confirmed in vitro that a few of the CMV-associated chains were specific for CMV antigens. Subsequent analysis found a tendency for first-cohort TCR clusters to co-occur within the 120 or so validation repertoires. According to reports, the classifier identified cytomegalovirus status with high specificity and sensitivity.

TCRdb's table, derived via immunoSEQ multiplex PCR, lists solely in-frame clones and lacks some. The sample consists of 150,000 to 200,000 clones, about 85% of them appearing once. Sequences were obtained from PBMCs. The TCR originated in a man between 18 and 35 years old in good health and CMV-seropositive.

CDR3 nucleotide sequence: TGTGCCAGCAGCGTAGCTGGACAGGGCTATGGCTACACCTTC. Its translation is CASSVAGQGYGYTF. This chain links TRBV9 with TRBJ1-2; TRBD1 matches at 8 bases. The J segment lost 4 bases and the V segment lost 0 bases, leaving 2 bases of the junction unmatched. Looked up from germline, CDR1 is SGDLS and CDR2 is YYNGEE. This CDR3 spans 14 amino acids.